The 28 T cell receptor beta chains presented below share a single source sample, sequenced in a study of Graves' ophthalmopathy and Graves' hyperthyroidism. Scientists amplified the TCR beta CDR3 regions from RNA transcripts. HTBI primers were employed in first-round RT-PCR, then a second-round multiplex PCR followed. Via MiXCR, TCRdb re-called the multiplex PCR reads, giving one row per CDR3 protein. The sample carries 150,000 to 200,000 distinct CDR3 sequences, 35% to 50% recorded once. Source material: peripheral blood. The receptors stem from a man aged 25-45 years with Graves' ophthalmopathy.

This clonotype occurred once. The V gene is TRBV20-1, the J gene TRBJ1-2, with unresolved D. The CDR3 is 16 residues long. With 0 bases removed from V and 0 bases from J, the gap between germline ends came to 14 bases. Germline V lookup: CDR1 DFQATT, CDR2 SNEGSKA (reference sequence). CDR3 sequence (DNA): TGCAGTGCTAGAGATTTACGCGGGGTCGCTAACTATGGCTACACCTTC. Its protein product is CSARDLRGVANYGYTF.

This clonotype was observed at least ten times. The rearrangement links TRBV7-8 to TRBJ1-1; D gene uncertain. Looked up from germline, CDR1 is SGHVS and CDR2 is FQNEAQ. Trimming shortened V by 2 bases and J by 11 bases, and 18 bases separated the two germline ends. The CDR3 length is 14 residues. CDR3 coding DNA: TGTGCCAGCAGCTTAAGTTTTGTCCCGAGCTGGGCTTTCTTT. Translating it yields CASSLSFVPSWAFF.

The CDR3 region has the DNA TGTGCCAGCAGCCCGAACCGGGCGGCGGCTAATCACGAGCAGTACTTC. Translating it yields CASSPNRAAANHEQYF. V gene TRBV7-3 combines with J gene TRBJ2-7; D gene unclear. This CDR3 has 16 residues. The germline V and J ends were trimmed by 5 bases and 5 bases, with 22 bases remaining between them. The V gene's germline CDR1 is SGHTA and CDR2 FQGTGA.

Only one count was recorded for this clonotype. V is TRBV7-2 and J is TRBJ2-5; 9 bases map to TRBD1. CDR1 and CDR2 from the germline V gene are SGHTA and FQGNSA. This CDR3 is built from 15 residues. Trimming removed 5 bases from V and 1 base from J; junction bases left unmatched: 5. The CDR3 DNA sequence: TGTGCCAGCAGCGTACCGGGACAGGGCCAAGAGACCCAGTACTTC. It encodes CASSVPGQGQETQYF. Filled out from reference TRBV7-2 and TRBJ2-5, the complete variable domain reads GAGVSQSPSNKVTEKGKDVELRCDPISGHTALYWYRQSLGQGLEFLIYFQGNSAPDKSGLPSDRFSAERTGGSVSTLTIQRTQQEDSAVYLCASSVPGQGQETQYFGPGTRLLVL.

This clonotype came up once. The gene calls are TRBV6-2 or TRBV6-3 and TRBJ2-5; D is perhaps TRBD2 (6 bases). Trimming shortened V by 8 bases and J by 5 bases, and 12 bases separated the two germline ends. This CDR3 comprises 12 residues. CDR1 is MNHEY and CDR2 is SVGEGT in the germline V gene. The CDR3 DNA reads TGTGCCAGCGGATTAGCGGACGAGACCCAGTACTTC. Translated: CASGLADETQYF.

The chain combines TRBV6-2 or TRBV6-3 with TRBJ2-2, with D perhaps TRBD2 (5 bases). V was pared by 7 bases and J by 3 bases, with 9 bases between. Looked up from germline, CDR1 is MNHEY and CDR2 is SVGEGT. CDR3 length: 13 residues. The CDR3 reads CASNKEDTGELFF. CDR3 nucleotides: TGTGCCAGCAACAAGGAGGACACCGGGGAGCTGTTTTTT.

DNA of the CDR3: TGTGCCAGCAGAACGGACAGGTACCAAGAGACCCAGTACTTC. Its protein is CASRTDRYQETQYF. J is TRBJ2-5 and V is TRBV12-3 or TRBV12-4; 7 bases line up with TRBD1. This CDR3 has 14 residues. The V gene end was trimmed by 6 bases and the J gene end by 0 bases; junction bases not matched to a gene: 4.

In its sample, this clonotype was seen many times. CDR3 in DNA: TGTGCCAGCAGCCAAGTGGGCGAGGGGGGCACTGAAGCTTTCTTT. Protein product: CASSQVGEGGTEAFF. J is TRBJ1-1 and V is TRBV4-2; D perhaps matches TRBD1 (6 bases). This CDR3 is built from 15 residues. The germline gives CDR1 LGHNA, CDR2 YNFKEQ. Trimming cost V 1 base and J 4 bases, with 13 bases left between them.

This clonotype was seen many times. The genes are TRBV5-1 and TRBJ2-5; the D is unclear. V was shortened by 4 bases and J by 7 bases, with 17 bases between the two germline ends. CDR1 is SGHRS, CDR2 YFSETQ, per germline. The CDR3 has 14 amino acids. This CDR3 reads CASSASDVGRTQYF. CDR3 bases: TGCGCCAGCAGCGCCTCGGACGTCGGGCGGACCCAGTACTTC.

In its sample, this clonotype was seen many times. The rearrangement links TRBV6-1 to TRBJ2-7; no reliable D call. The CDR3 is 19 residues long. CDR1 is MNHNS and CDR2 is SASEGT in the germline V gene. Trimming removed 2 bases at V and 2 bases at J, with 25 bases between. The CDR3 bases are TGTGCCAGCAGTGAACTGATCTCTTGGGGTCCAAGCCCTACCTACGAGCAGTACTTC. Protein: CASSELISWGPSPTYEQYF.

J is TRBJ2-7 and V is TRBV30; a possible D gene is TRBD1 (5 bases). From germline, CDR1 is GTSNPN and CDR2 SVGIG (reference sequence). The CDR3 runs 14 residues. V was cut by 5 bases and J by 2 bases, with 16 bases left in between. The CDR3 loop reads CAWGEPGSTYEQYF. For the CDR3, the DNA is TGTGCCTGGGGTGAACCAGGGTCTACCTACGAGCAGTACTTC.

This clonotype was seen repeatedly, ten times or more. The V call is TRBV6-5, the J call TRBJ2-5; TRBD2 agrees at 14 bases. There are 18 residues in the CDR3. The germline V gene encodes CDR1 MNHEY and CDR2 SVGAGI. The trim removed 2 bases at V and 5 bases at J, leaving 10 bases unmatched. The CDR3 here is CASSYRSGLAGVHETQYF. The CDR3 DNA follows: TGTGCCAGCAGTTACAGGTCGGGACTAGCGGGAGTTCACGAGACCCAGTACTTC.

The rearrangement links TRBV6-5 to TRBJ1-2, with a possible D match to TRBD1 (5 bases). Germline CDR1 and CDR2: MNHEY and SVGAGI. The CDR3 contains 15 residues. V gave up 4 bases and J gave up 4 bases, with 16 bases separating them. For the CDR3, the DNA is TGTGCCAGCAGTTCGGGGCTCGGTCCCTCCTATGGCTACACCTTC. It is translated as CASSSGLGPSYGYTF.

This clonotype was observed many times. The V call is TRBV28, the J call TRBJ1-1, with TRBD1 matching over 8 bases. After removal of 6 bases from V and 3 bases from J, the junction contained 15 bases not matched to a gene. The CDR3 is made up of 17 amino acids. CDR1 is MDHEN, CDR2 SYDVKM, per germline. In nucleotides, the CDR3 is TGTGCCAGCAGATCAAATTTCCAAACAGGGGGATACACTGAAGCTTTCTTT. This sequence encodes CASRSNFQTGGYTEAFF.

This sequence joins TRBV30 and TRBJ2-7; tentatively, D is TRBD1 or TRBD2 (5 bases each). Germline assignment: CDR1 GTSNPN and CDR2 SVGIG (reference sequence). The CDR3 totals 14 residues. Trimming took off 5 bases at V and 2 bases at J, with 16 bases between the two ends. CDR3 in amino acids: CAWSGLTVPYEQYF. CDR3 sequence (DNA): TGTGCCTGGTCGGGGCTCACGGTGCCCTACGAGCAGTACTTC.

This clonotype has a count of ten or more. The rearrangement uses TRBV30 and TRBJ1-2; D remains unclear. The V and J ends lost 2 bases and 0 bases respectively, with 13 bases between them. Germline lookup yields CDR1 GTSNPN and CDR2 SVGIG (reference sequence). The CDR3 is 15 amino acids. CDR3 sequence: CAWSSRLRANYGYTF. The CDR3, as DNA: TGTGCCTGGAGTTCACGACTGAGAGCTAACTATGGCTACACCTTC.

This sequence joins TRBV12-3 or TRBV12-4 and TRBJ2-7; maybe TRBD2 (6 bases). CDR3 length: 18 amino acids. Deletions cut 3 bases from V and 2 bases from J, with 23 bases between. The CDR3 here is CASSLNGGVGGIPYEQYF. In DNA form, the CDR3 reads TGTGCCAGCAGTTTGAACGGCGGTGTTGGAGGGATCCCCTACGAGCAGTACTTC.

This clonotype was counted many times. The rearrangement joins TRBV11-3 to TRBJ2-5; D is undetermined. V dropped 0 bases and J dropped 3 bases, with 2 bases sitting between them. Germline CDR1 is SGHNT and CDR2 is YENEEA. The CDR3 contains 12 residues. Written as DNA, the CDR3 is TGTGCCAGCAGCTTAGACGAAGAGACCCAGTACTTC. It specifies CASSLDEETQYF. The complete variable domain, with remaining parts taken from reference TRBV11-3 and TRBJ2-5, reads EAGVVQSPRYKIIEKKQPVAFWCNPISGHNTLYWYLQNLGQGPELLIRYENEEAVDDSQLPKDRFSAERLKGVDSTLKIQPAELGDSAVYLCASSLDEETQYFGPGTRLLVL.

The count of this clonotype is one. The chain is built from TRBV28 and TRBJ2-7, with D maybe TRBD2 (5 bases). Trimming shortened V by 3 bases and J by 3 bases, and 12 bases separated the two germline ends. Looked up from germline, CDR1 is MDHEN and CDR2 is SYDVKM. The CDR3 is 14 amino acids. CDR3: CASSFLEGDYEQYF. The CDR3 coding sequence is TGTGCCAGCAGTTTTCTAGAGGGAGACTACGAGCAGTACTTC.

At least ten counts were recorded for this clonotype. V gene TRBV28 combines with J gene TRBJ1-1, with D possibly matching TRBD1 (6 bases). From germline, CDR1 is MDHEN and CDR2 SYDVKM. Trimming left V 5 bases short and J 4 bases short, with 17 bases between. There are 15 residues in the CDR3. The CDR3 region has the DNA TGTGCCAGCAGTCGCGGGTGGGGGCCAGGCACTGAAGCTTTCTTT. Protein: CASSRGWGPGTEAFF.

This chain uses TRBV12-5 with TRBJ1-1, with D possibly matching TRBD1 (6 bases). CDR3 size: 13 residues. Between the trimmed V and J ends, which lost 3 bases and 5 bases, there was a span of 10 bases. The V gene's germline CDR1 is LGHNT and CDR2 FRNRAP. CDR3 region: CASGFRRGTEAFF. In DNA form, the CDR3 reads TGTGCTAGTGGTTTCCGTAGGGGGACTGAAGCTTTCTTT.

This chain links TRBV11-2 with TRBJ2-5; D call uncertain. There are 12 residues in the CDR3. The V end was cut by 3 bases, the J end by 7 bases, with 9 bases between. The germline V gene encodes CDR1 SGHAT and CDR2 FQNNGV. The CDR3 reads CASSLGIGTQYF. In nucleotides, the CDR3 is TGTGCCAGCAGCTTGGGGATCGGGACCCAGTACTTC.

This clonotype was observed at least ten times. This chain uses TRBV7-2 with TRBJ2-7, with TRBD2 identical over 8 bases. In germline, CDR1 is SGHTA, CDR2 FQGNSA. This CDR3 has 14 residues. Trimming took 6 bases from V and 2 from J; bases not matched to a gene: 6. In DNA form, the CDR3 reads TGTGCCAGCAGGGCGGGAGGCCTCCCCTACGAGCAGTACTTC. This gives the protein CASRAGGLPYEQYF.

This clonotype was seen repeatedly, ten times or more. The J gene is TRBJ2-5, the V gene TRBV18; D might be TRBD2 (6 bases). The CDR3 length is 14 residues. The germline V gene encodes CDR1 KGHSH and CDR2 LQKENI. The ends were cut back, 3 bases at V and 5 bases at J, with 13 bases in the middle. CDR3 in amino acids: CASSPERRGETQYF. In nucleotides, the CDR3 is TGTGCCAGCTCACCCGAGCGACGGGGGGAGACCCAGTACTTC.

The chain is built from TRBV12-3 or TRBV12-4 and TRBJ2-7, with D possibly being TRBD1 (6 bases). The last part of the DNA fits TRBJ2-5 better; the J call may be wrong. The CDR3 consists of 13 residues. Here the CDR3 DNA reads TGTGCCAGCAGCTTCACAGGGTCGGAGACCCAGTACTTC. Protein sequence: CASSFTGSETQYF.

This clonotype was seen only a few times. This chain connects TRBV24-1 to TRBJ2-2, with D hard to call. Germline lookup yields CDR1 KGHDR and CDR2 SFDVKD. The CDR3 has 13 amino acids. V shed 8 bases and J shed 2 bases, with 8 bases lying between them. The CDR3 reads CATKPDNTGELFF. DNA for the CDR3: TGTGCCACCAAGCCCGATAACACCGGGGAGCTGTTTTTT.

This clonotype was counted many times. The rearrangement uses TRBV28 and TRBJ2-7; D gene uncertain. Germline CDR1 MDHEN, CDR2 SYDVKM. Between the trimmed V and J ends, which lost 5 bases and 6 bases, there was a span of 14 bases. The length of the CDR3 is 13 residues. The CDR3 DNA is TGTGCCAGCAGTGCCAACCCGACCCCCGAGCAGTACTTC. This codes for CASSANPTPEQYF.

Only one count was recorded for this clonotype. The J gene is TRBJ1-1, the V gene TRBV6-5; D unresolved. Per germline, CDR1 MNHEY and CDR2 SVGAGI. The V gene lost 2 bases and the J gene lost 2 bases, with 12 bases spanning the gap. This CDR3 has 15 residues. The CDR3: CASSYGSAGNTEAFF. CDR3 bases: TGTGCCAGCAGTTACGGGTCCGCCGGAAACACTGAAGCTTTCTTT.